The 19 T cell receptor beta chains below were found in one sample sequenced in a study of circulating and synovial CD4+ cells in juvenile arthritis. TCRdb keeps only in-frame clones here, not all; method: immunoSEQ multiplex PCR. The table includes about 33,000 clones, 90% to 95% detected once. Material for sequencing was CD4+ T cells from blood. The receptors derive from a human donor with juvenile idiopathic arthritis.

The chain couples TRBV18 to TRBJ2-1, with a weak D call TRBD2 (7 bases). V lost 0 bases to trimming and J lost 6 bases, with 12 bases between them. CDR3 length: 15 residues. Germline-derived CDR1 and CDR2 are KGHSH and LQKENI. The DNA for the CDR3 is TGTGCCAGCTCACCACCTGGCGGGGGCCTCAATGAGCAGTTCTTC. It is translated as CASSPPGGGLNEQFF.

The chain links TRBV18 to TRBJ1-1, with D unresolved. Germline V gene data show CDR1 as KGHSH and CDR2 as LQKENI. Trimming shortened V by 2 bases and J by 1 base, and 5 bases separated the two germline ends. This CDR3 has 13 residues. CDR3 sequence: CASSPSGNTEAFF. CDR3 bases: TGTGCCAGCTCACCATCGGGGAACACTGAAGCTTTCTTT.

The chain links TRBV18 to TRBJ1-6; D remains ambiguous. Germline V gives CDR1 KGHSH, CDR2 LQKENI. The CDR3 is made up of 15 amino acids. The V end lost 0 bases, the J end lost 4 bases, and 7 bases lay between the germline ends. DNA of the CDR3: TGTGCCAGCTCACCACCTTCAGTGTATAATTCACCCCTCCACTTT. Its protein is CASSPPSVYNSPLHF. Full variable domain (rest looked up from reference TRBV18 and TRBJ1-6): NAGVMQNPRHLVRRRGQEARLRCSPMKGHSHVYWYRQLPEEGLKFMVYLQKENIIDESGMPKERFSAEFPKEGPSILRIQQVVRGDSAAYFCASSPPSVYNSPLHFGNGTRLTVT.

The chain has TRBV29-1 and TRBJ2-3; 11 bases map to TRBD2. This CDR3 spans 13 amino acids. The germline gives CDR1 SQVTM, CDR2 ANQGSEA. The trim removed 5 bases at V and 4 bases at J, leaving 2 bases unmatched. This CDR3 reads CSVLSGGADTQYF. The CDR3 DNA reads as TGCAGCGTTCTTAGCGGGGGGGCAGATACGCAGTATTTT.

This chain connects TRBV7-3 to TRBJ2-7, with D maybe TRBD2 (5 bases). Looked up from germline, CDR1 is SGHTA and CDR2 is FQGTGA. The CDR3 is made up of 14 amino acids. Trimming took 1 base from V and 2 from J, leaving 9 bases between them. CDR3 DNA: TGTGCCAGCAGCTTAAGTAGAGGGCCCTACGAGCAGTACTTC. This encodes CASSLSRGPYEQYF. Full variable domain (rest looked up from reference TRBV7-3 and TRBJ2-7): GAGVSQTPSNKVTEKGKYVELRCDPISGHTALYWYRQSLGQGPEFLIYFQGTGAADDSGLPNDRFFAVRPEGSVSTLKIQRTERGDSAVYLCASSLSRGPYEQYFGPGTRLTVT.

This chain links TRBV4-2 with TRBJ1-4; 9 bases match TRBD1. Trimming took 4 bases from V and 7 from J; bases not matched to a gene: 13. Germline CDR1 and CDR2: LGHNA and YNFKEQ. This CDR3 comprises 17 residues. The DNA of the CDR3 is TGTGCCAGCAGCCCTTTAATACCGACAGGGGGAGGTGAAAAACTGTTTTTT. Residues: CASSPLIPTGGGEKLFF.

This chain uses TRBV30 with TRBJ1-1; D remains ambiguous. The length of the CDR3 is 13 residues. V was cut by 0 bases and J by 4 bases, with 9 bases left in between. Germline V gives CDR1 GTSNPN, CDR2 SVGIG (reference sequence). CDR3 bases: TGTGCCTGGAGTGTAGAGGGTAGCACTGAAGCTTTCTTT. Translated: CAWSVEGSTEAFF.

The V gene is TRBV5-1, the J gene TRBJ2-5; TRBD2 agrees at 7 bases. The CDR3 runs 15 residues. J lost 1 base, V lost 2 bases, and 5 bases had no gene match. The germline CDR1 and CDR2 sequences are SGHRS and YFSETQ. The chain's CDR3 is CASSFQREPQETQYF. The CDR3 DNA follows: TGCGCCAGCAGCTTTCAGCGGGAACCCCAAGAGACCCAGTACTTC.

CDR3 amino acids: CASSYSTTSGTQYF. CDR3 nucleotide sequence: TGTGCCAGCAGTTACTCGACGACTAGCGGGACCCAGTACTTC. The gene calls are TRBV6-6 and TRBJ2-5, with 9 bases lining up with TRBD2. CDR3 length: 14 amino acids. The V segment lost 0 bases and the J segment 7 bases; nucleotides outside the gene matches: 3. Germline-derived CDR1 and CDR2 are MNHNY and SVGAGI (reference sequence).

The chain employs TRBV5-1 and TRBJ2-3; 7 bases align to TRBD2. Per germline, CDR1 SGHRS and CDR2 YFSETQ. This CDR3 is 15 amino acids long. V lost 0 bases to trimming and J lost 3 bases; unmatched junction nucleotides: 4. DNA for the CDR3: TGCGCCAGCAGCTTGGGAGGACTAGATACAGATACGCAGTATTTT. Protein: CASSLGGLDTDTQYF.

The rearrangement uses TRBV9 and TRBJ1-2, with 7 positions matching TRBD1. J lost 5 bases, V lost 3 bases, and 4 bases had no gene match. CDR1 SGDLS and CDR2 YYNGEE come from the germline V gene. The CDR3 is 13 residues long. The CDR3 spells CASSGQGTYGYTF. The CDR3 DNA reads TGTGCCAGCAGCGGACAGGGAACATATGGCTACACCTTC. Filled out from reference TRBV9 and TRBJ1-2, the complete variable domain reads DSGVTQTPKHLITATGQRVTLRCSPRSGDLSVYWYQQSLDQGLQFLIQYYNGEERAKGNILERFSAQQFPDLHSELNLSSLELGDSALYFCASSGQGTYGYTFGSGTRLTVV.

This chain links TRBV7-9 with TRBJ2-3; TRBD1 aligns across 7 bases. CDR1 is SEHNR, CDR2 FQNEAQ, per germline (reference sequence). The CDR3 has 17 residues. Unmatched junction bases numbered 12, after V lost 2 bases and J lost 4 bases. DNA for the CDR3: TGTGCCAGCAGCTTAAGCCCGGACAGGAGGACATCAGATACGCAGTATTTT. Residues: CASSLSPDRRTSDTQYF.

CDR3 coding DNA: TGTGCCATCAGTGGAGGTAGCGGGAGGGTCACTAGCACAGATACGCAGTATTTT. This encodes CAISGGSGRVTSTDTQYF. The chain recombines TRBV10-3 with TRBJ2-3; 11 nucleotides agree with TRBD2. V trimming: 4 bases; J trimming: 0 bases; junction bases outside the gene matches: 9. This CDR3 spans 18 amino acids. Germline assignment: CDR1 ENHRY and CDR2 SYGVKD.

V gene TRBV5-6 combines with J gene TRBJ1-6; D remains ambiguous. The germline V gene has CDR1 SGHDT and CDR2 YYEEEE. Deletions cut 5 bases from V and 7 bases from J, with 10 bases between. The CDR3 contains 13 residues. The CDR3 loop is CASRLNSNSPLHF. CDR3 in DNA: TGTGCCAGCAGGTTGAACAGCAATTCACCCCTCCACTTT.

The rearrangement uses TRBV28 and TRBJ2-7, with TRBD2 matching over 9 bases. From germline, CDR1 is MDHEN and CDR2 SYDVKM. Unmatched junction bases numbered 8, after V lost 1 base and J lost 1 base. The CDR3 runs 17 residues. CDR3 amino acids: CASSLSFPGLASYEQYF. In DNA, the CDR3 is TGTGCCAGCAGTTTATCTTTCCCGGGACTAGCATCCTACGAGCAGTACTTC.

V is TRBV18 and J is TRBJ2-5; possible D gene TRBD1, 6 bases. The germline gives CDR1 KGHSH, CDR2 LQKENI. The V gene lost 4 bases and the J gene lost 2 bases, with 14 bases spanning the gap. CDR3 size: 15 residues. CDR3 amino acids: CASSLNTGNQETQYF. The CDR3 nucleotides read TGTGCCAGCTCACTAAATACAGGGAATCAAGAGACCCAGTACTTC.

The rearrangement links TRBV14 to TRBJ1-2, with a possible D match to TRBD1 (5 bases). The CDR3 is made up of 13 amino acids. The ends were cut back, 4 bases at V and 2 bases at J, with 8 bases in the middle. Germline lookup yields CDR1 SGHDN and CDR2 FVKESK. CDR3 DNA: TGTGCCAGCAGCCCCTGGACAAACTATGGCTACACCTTC. Translating gives CASSPWTNYGYTF.

The V call is TRBV9, the J call TRBJ2-7; possibly TRBD1 for D (5 bases). Germline loops: CDR1 SGDLS, CDR2 YYNGEE. The CDR3 has 16 amino acids. V lost 0 bases and J 2 bases, leaving 15 bases between the germline ends. The CDR3 loop reads CASSVEGAGGPYEQYF. The CDR3 DNA reads as TGTGCCAGCAGCGTAGAAGGGGCAGGCGGACCCTACGAGCAGTACTTC.

The chain is built from TRBV11-2 and TRBJ2-7; a weak D match, TRBD2 (7 bases). V was trimmed by 8 bases and J by 9 bases, leaving 14 bases between them. The CDR3 consists of 11 residues. Germline CDR1 is SGHAT and CDR2 is FQNNGV. The CDR3 is CASLGGGSQYF. The CDR3 DNA reads TGTGCCAGCCTAGGGGGGGGTTCGCAGTACTTC.